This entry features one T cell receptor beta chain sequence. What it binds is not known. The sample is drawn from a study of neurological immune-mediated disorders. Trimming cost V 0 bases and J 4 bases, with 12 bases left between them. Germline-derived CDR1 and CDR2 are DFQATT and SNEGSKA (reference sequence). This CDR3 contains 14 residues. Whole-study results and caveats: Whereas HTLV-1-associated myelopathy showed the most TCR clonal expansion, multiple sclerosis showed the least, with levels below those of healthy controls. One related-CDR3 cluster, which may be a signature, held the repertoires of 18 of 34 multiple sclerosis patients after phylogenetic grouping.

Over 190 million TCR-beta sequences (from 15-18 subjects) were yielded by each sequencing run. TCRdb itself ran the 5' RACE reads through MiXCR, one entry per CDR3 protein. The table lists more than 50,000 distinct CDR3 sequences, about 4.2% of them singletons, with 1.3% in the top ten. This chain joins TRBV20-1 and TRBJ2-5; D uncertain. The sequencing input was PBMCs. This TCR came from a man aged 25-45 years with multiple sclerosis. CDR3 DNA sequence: TGCAGTGCTAGAGATCGCCTCCGCCCAGAGACCCAGTACTTC. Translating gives CSARDRLRPETQYF.